Below are 16 T cell receptor beta chains sequenced from a single sample in a study of cytomegalovirus exposure and HLA in healthy donors. This PCR relied on a set of 60 Vbeta primers and 13 Jbeta primers. Using immunoSEQ multiplex PCR, the repertoire was profiled, and TCRdb retains in-frame clones only, with some absent. The sample includes a few hundred thousand clones, less than 85% of them seen just once. Sequenced: PBMCs. These receptors were taken from a girl aged 2 to 10 in good health and CMV-seronegative.

CDR3 amino acids: CASSAGPSEQYF. The CDR3, as DNA: TGCGCCAGCAGCGCGGGACCGTCCGAGCAGTACTTC. V usage is TRBV5-1 and J usage is TRBJ2-7; possible D gene TRBD2, 6 bases. This CDR3 is built from 12 residues. From germline, CDR1 is SGHRS and CDR2 YFSETQ. V was clipped by 4 bases and J by 6 bases, with 11 bases between them.

This clone was picked up a small number of times. The chain joins TRBV5-1 to TRBJ2-3, with D unresolved. The germline CDR1 and CDR2 sequences are SGHRS and YFSETQ. The germline V and J ends were trimmed by 1 base and 2 bases, with 17 bases remaining between them. The CDR3 sequence is 17 residues long. CDR3 amino acids: CASSLTYSQTPTDTQYF. CDR3 DNA: TGCGCCAGCAGCTTGACTTATTCACAGACCCCCACAGATACGCAGTATTTT. Using reference TRBV5-1 and TRBJ2-3 for the parts outside the CDR3, the full variable domain is KAGVTQTPRYLIKTRGQQVTLSCSPISGHRSVSWYQQTPGQGLQFLFEYFSETQRNKGNFPGRFSGRQFSNSRSEMNVSTLELGDSALYLCASSLTYSQTPTDTQYFGPGTRLTVL.

The V and J genes are TRBV13 and TRBJ1-2; TRBD1 matches at 9 bases. The V gene end was trimmed by 4 bases and the J gene end by 5 bases; junction bases not matched to a gene: 2. This CDR3 region has 13 residues. Germline V gene lookup returns CDR1 PRHDT and CDR2 FYEKMQ (reference sequence). CDR3 residues: CASSYGTGYGYTF. The CDR3 DNA sequence: TGTGCCAGCAGCTACGGGACAGGGTATGGCTACACCTTC.

The rearrangement links TRBV19 to TRBJ2-2, with 7 bases matching TRBD2. Germline V CDR1 and CDR2: LNHDA, SQIVND (reference sequence). The CDR3 contains 13 residues. Trimming cost V 6 bases and J 6 bases; bases outside gene matches: 4. CDR3 sequence (DNA): TGTGCCAGTAGGCCTGGGGGGGCCGGGGAGCTGTTTTTT. It translates to CASRPGGAGELFF.

This clone was detected only a few times. V and J are TRBV7-9 and TRBJ2-3; TRBD1 matches at 9 bases. Looked up from germline, CDR1 is SEHNR and CDR2 is FQNEAQ (reference sequence). CDR3 length: 17 amino acids. J was trimmed by 1 base and V by 8 bases; bases with no gene match: 13. The CDR3 region has the DNA TGTGCCAGCGAGAGGGGACAGGGCCTCCCGGGCACAGATACGCAGTATTTT. Translating it yields CASERGQGLPGTDTQYF.

The chain links TRBV6-6 to TRBJ1-6; 7 bases match TRBD1. The germline V gene encodes CDR1 MNHNY and CDR2 SVGAGI (reference sequence). This CDR3 comprises 15 residues. The ends lost 2 bases at V and 5 bases at J; junction bases unmatched: 3. In nucleotides, the CDR3 is TGTGCCAGCAGTTACGGAGACAGGGATAATTCACCCCTCCACTTT. Its protein product is CASSYGDRDNSPLHF.

Only one count was recorded for this clone. V is TRBV20-1 and J is TRBJ1-2, with D possibly TRBD1 on 6 matching bases. V lost 6 bases, J lost 4 bases, and 9 bases lay in between. Germline V gene lookup returns CDR1 DFQATT and CDR2 SNEGSKA (reference sequence). There are 11 residues in the CDR3. This CDR3 reads CSAGAAYGYTF. CDR3 in DNA: TGCAGTGCGGGGGCAGCCTATGGCTACACCTTC.

The chain employs TRBV19 and TRBJ1-1; weak D call: TRBD1 (5 bases). Trimming shortened V by 0 bases and J by 5 bases, and 10 bases separated the two germline ends. CDR1 is LNHDA and CDR2 is SQIVND in the germline V gene (reference sequence). This CDR3 is 14 amino acids long. The CDR3 region is CASSIDRRGTEAFF. CDR3 DNA sequence: TGTGCCAGTAGTATAGATCGGCGGGGGACTGAAGCTTTCTTT.

This chain links TRBV5-8 with TRBJ2-4, with TRBD2 matching 8 bases. The V and J ends lost 3 bases and 3 bases, in that order; junction bases with no gene match: 5. Germline CDR1 and CDR2: SGHTS and YDEGEE. The CDR3 length is 15 residues. CDR3 protein: CASSSYRGGKNIQYF. Written as DNA, the CDR3 is TGTGCCAGCAGCTCCTATCGGGGGGGCAAAAACATTCAGTACTTC.

The chain couples TRBV6-1 to TRBJ2-1; D gene unclear. CDR1 is MNHNS and CDR2 is SASEGT in the germline V gene. The CDR3 runs 13 residues. V lost 5 bases, J lost 2 bases, and 7 bases lay in between. As DNA, the CDR3 is TGTGCCAGCAGTCTTGCAGCCTACAATGAGCAGTTCTTC. Translating it yields CASSLAAYNEQFF.

The J gene is TRBJ1-2, the V gene TRBV6-5, with TRBD1 identical over 8 bases. Germline trimming cut 4 bases from V and 3 bases from J; bases unmatched to any gene: 4. The CDR3 totals 14 residues. Germline V gene data show CDR1 as MNHEY and CDR2 as SVGAGI. CDR3 residues: CASSLQGGYYGYTF. CDR3 nucleotide sequence: TGTGCCAGCAGTTTACAGGGGGGATACTATGGCTACACCTTC.

This clone was detected once. This chain joins TRBV4-2 and TRBJ2-7, with 7 nucleotides matching TRBD2. CDR1 LGHNA and CDR2 YNFKEQ come from the germline V gene. The CDR3 consists of 15 residues. With 1 base clipped from V and 0 bases from J, the junction kept 3 bases outside the gene matches. The CDR3 protein is CASSQGTSDSYEQYF. The CDR3 DNA is TGTGCCAGCAGCCAAGGCACTAGCGACTCCTACGAGCAGTACTTC.

The chain couples TRBV7-9 to TRBJ2-5; 10 bases agree with TRBD2. The V and J ends lost 2 bases and 7 bases, in that order; junction bases with no gene match: 4. Germline assignment: CDR1 SEHNR and CDR2 FQNEAQ (reference sequence). CDR3 size: 14 residues. CDR3 coding DNA: TGTGCCAGCAGCTTACTAGCGGGAGTAGGGACCCAGTACTTC. Translation: CASSLLAGVGTQYF.

Here the CDR3 DNA reads TGTGCCAGCAGCTTAAGGGGAGGCGGGGGGCCTCTGTATAATGAGCAGTTCTTC. This translates into CASSLRGGGGPLYNEQFF. The V and J genes are TRBV7-9 and TRBJ2-1; 8 bases match TRBD2. The V gene's germline CDR1 is SEHNR and CDR2 FQNEAQ (reference sequence). This CDR3 spans 18 amino acids. V lost 2 bases and J lost 7; bases outside the gene matches: 16.

The chain is built from TRBV19 and TRBJ1-1; D call uncertain. CDR3 length: 11 amino acids. CDR1 and CDR2 from the germline V gene are LNHDA and SQIVND (reference sequence). V shed 4 bases and J shed 7 bases, with 7 bases lying between them. CDR3 in amino acids: CASSTGVEAFF. CDR3 nucleotides: TGTGCCAGTAGTACGGGTGTTGAAGCTTTCTTT. Full variable domain (missing parts from reference TRBV19 and TRBJ1-1): DGGITQSPKYLFRKEGQNVTLSCEQNLNHDAMYWYRQDPGQGLRLIYYSQIVNDFQKGDIAEGYSVSREKKESFPLTVTSAQKNPTAFYLCASSTGVEAFFGQGTRLTVV.

The chain uses TRBV4-1 and TRBJ2-1; 7 nucleotides match TRBD1. Germline V gene sequence: CDR1 MGHRA, CDR2 YSYEKL. The J segment lost 7 bases and the V segment lost 5 bases, leaving 11 bases of the junction unmatched. CDR3 size: 15 residues. CDR3: CASSVTGQAWNEQFF. Written as DNA, the CDR3 is TGCGCCAGCAGCGTTACCGGACAGGCGTGGAATGAGCAGTTCTTC.